This TCR beta chain originates from a study of TIL therapy for anti-PD-1-resistant metastatic lung cancer. The overall study: Median tumor PD-L1 proportion score was approximately 5.7%. Study conclusions and caveats: Many TIL product clones were absent from baseline tumor, suggesting clonal contraction.

This CDR3 region has 12 residues. V lost 5 bases and J lost 4, with 9 bases in between. CDR1 and CDR2 (germline): KGHSH, LQKENI. This was the immunoSEQ v3 assay. Libraries were sequenced to 1.5 million to 2 million read pairs (survey) or about 5-6.5 million (deep). Sequencing was performed with immunoSEQ multiplex PCR; in TCRdb, only in-frame clones are kept and a portion is missing. The sample has 25,000 to 30,000 clones; roughly 63% are singletons. As for time point: pre-treatment sample, taken before nivolumab and TIL therapy. The tumor samples were excised metastases, mostly pleural nodules or supraclavicular lymph nodes. This clone has just a few counts. Its target is not known. The same CDR3 is also encoded by other DNA sequences in this sample.

The genes are TRBV18 and TRBJ2-7; D call uncertain. Sequencing was performed on tumor tissue, taken at baseline. The origin of this receptor is a woman aged 30 to 85 with non-small cell lung cancer. CDR3 DNA: TGTGCCAGCTCATCGGCAGAATACGAGCAGTACTTC. It specifies CASSSAEYEQYF.